This is a list of T cell receptor beta chains from one sample in a study of identifying expanded T cells in peripheral blood. TCRdb keeps only in-frame clones here, not all; method: immunoSEQ multiplex PCR. The data show under 100,000 clones, around 90% seen once. The sequencing sample was made of blood. The receptors were gathered from a person between 18 and 75 years old in good health. The CDR3 runs from the conserved cysteine through the conserved F or W. The D gene is left open where the match is weak. For some rows the clone size is stated as once, few or many, or as a class when expanded; others skip it.

V,size,D,J,CDR3,DNA
TRBV15,medium-sized,.,TRBJ2-1,CATSSPPAGLHEQFF,TGTGCCACCAGCAGCCCACCGGCGGGACTCCATGAGCAGTTCTTC
TRBV9,.,.,TRBJ1-1,CASSALVGVDTEAFF,TGTGCCAGCAGCGCTTTAGTTGGGGTAGACACTGAAGCTTTCTTT
TRBV19,.,.,TRBJ2-1,CASSPSSSYNEQFF,TGTGCCAGTAGCCCTTCCAGCTCCTACAATGAGCAGTTCTTC
TRBV19,.,.,TRBJ1-2,CASSPLTGNYGYTF,TGTGCCAGTAGCCCCCTTACGGGGAACTATGGCTACACCTTC
TRBV9,.,.,TRBJ2-7,CASSGSGGRAHEQYF,TGTGCCAGCAGCGGCTCCGGGGGGCGGGCCCACGAGCAGTACTTC
TRBV10-3,.,.,TRBJ2-7,CAIRAGAPSYEQYF,TGTGCGATCAGGGCGGGGGCCCCATCCTACGAGCAGTACTTC
TRBV27,.,.,TRBJ1-2,CASSSAGSPFGYGYTF,TGTGCCAGCAGTTCCGCTGGATCCCCCTTTGGCTATGGCTACACCTTC
TRBV7-9,.,.,TRBJ2-1,CASSFLTPEPTGQFF,TGTGCCAGCAGCTTTTTGACTCCGGAGCCTACAGGGCAGTTCTTC
TRBV10-2,.,.,TRBJ1-2,CASSLGQGEGYTF,TGCGCCAGCAGTTTGGGGCAGGGAGAAGGCTACACCTTC
TRBV25-1,.,.,TRBJ2-5,CASSDWTHQETQYF,TGTGCCAGCAGTGATTGGACACATCAAGAGACCCAGTACTTC
TRBV7-9,.,.,TRBJ2-1,CASSLVRAGFHNEQFF,TGTGCCAGCAGCTTAGTCCGCGCGGGATTCCACAATGAGCAGTTCTTC
TRBV10-3,.,TRBD1,TRBJ2-7,CAISEDRGKIYEQYF,TGTGCCATCAGTGAAGACAGGGGTAAGATCTACGAGCAGTACTTC
TRBV6-5,.,.,TRBJ2-7,CASSEPGQPYEQYF,TGTGCCAGCAGTGAACCGGGACAACCCTACGAGCAGTACTTC
TRBV11-1,.,.,TRBJ1-2,CASSFRTYGYTF,TGTGCCAGCAGCTTTCGGACCTATGGCTACACCTTC
TRBV6-5,.,.,TRBJ2-4,CASSPAVPEGNIQYF,TGTGCCAGCAGCCCTGCCGTGCCGGAGGGGAACATTCAGTACTTC
TRBV7-5,.,.,TRBJ2-7,CVRSYRWGAPYEQYF,TGTGTCAGAAGCTACCGGTGGGGCGCCCCCTACGAGCAGTACTTC
TRBV4-3,once,.,TRBJ2-5,CASSQKPDSFEETQYF,TGCGCCAGCAGCCAAAAACCCGACAGTTTTGAGGAGACCCAGTACTTC
TRBV6-6,.,TRBD1,TRBJ2-3,CASSLHPGTRGNTQYF,TGTGCCAGCAGCCTCCACCCCGGGACCAGGGGGAATACGCAGTATTTT
TRBV6-1,few,.,TRBJ2-5,CASSVQETQYF,TGTGCCAGCAGTGTGCAAGAGACCCAGTACTTC
TRBV6-1,.,.,TRBJ1-2,CASSGKLWRYTF,TGTGCCAGCAGTGGTAAATTGTGGCGCTACACCTTC
TRBV6-1,.,.,TRBJ1-1,CASNRRDTEAFF,TGTGCCAGCAATCGCCGGGACACTGAAGCTTTCTTT
TRBV5-1,.,TRBD1,TRBJ2-7,CASSLQTGTGEQYF,TGCGCCAGCAGCCTCCAGACAGGGACCGGCGAGCAGTACTTC
TRBV5-1,.,TRBD2,TRBJ2-3,CASSAGTSGLSTDTQYF,TGCGCCAGCAGCGCCGGGACTAGCGGTTTGAGCACAGATACGCAGTATTTT
TRBV19,.,.,TRBJ1-1,CASSIEGKGQGAMNTEAFF,TGTGCCAGTAGTATAGAAGGTAAGGGGCAGGGTGCCATGAACACTGAAGCTTTCTTT
TRBV2,few,.,TRBJ1-1,CASSQRPATSEAFF,TGTGCCAGCAGTCAGCGGCCGGCAACGAGTGAAGCTTTCTTT
TRBV7-9,.,.,TRBJ1-2,CASSLGGGEGANYGYTF,TGTGCCAGCAGCTTAGGAGGAGGGGAGGGAGCTAACTATGGCTACACCTTC
TRBV6-1,.,.,TRBJ1-2,CALGTQGYTF,TGTGCCCTCGGGACCCAGGGCTACACCTTC
TRBV10-3,.,TRBD1,TRBJ1-2,CAISPTGGNGYTF,TGTGCCATCAGCCCGACAGGGGGTAATGGCTACACCTTC
TRBV2,.,TRBD1,TRBJ1-1,CASSVDRGDKAFF,TGTGCCAGCAGCGTTGACAGGGGCGATAAAGCTTTCTTT
TRBV19,.,TRBD1,TRBJ1-5,CASSMVGQGDQPQHF,TGTGCCAGTAGTATGGTAGGGCAGGGGGATCAGCCCCAGCATTTT
TRBV19,.,.,TRBJ1-1,CASSIGTTGKAEAFF,TGTGCCAGTAGTATCGGAACAACAGGGAAAGCTGAAGCTTTCTTT
TRBV15,once,TRBD1,TRBJ1-4,CATSSYADRVGEKLFF,TGTGCCACCAGCAGCTACGCGGACAGGGTGGGCGAAAAACTGTTTTTT